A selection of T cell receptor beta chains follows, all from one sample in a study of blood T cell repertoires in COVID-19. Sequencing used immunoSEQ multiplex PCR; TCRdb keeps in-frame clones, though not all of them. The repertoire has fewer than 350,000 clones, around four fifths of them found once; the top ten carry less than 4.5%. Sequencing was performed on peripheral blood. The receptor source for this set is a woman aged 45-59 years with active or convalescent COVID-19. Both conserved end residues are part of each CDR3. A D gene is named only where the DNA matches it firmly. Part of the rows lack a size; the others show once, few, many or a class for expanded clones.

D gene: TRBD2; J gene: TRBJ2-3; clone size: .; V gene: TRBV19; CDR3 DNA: TGTGCCAGTAGTATAGGAATAGCGGGGATCACAGATACGCAGTATTTT; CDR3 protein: CASSIGIAGITDTQYF
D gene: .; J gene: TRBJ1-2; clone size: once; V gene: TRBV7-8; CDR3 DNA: TGTGCCAGCAGCTTACGCCTCGACGCCCCCGGGGAGACCTTC; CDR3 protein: CASSLRLDAPGETF
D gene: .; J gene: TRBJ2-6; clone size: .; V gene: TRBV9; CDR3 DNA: TGTGCCAGCAGCGTAACTGCAACTGGGGCCAACGTCCTGACTTTC; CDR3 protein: CASSVTATGANVLTF
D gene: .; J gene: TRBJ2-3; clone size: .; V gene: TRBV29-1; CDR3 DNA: TGCAGCGTTAGTTGGACAGACACAGATACGCAGTATTTT; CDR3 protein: CSVSWTDTDTQYF
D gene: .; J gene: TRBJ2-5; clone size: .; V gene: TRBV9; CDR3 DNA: TGTGCCAGCAGCGTGGGCCGAGCCACGGAGACCCAGTACTTC; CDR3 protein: CASSVGRATETQYF
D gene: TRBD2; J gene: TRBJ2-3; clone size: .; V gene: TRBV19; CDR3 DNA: TGTGCCAGTAGCGGACTAGCGGCCAACACAGATACGCAGTATTTT; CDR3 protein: CASSGLAANTDTQYF
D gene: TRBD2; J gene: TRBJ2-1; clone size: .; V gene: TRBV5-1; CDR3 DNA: TGCGCCAGCAGTAGCGAGCGGGGTTCCTACAATGAGCAGTTCTTC; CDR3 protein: CASSSERGSYNEQFF
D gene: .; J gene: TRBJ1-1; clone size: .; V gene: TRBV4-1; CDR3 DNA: TGCGCCAGCAGCCGTCTTCGGAACACTGAAGCTTTCTTT; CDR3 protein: CASSRLRNTEAFF
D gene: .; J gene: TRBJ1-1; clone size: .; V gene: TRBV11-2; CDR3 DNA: TGTGCCAGCAGCTTAGAGGCGGGGTTGGCTGAAGCTTTCTTT; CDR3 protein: CASSLEAGLAEAFF
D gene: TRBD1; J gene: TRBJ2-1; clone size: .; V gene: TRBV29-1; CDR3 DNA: TGCAGCGCCCAATGGGACAGAGATATTAGTGAGCAGTTCTTC; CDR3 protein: CSAQWDRDISEQFF
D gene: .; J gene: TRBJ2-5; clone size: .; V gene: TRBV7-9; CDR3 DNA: TGTGCCAGCAGCCCCCAAGGAGGTCGAGAGACCCAGTACTTC; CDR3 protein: CASSPQGGRETQYF
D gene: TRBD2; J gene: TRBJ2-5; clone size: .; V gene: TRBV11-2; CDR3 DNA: TGTGCCAGCAGCTTCCTAGCGGGAGGTCGAGAGACCCAGTACTTC; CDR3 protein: CASSFLAGGRETQYF
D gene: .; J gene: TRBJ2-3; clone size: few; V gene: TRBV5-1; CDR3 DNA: TGCGCCAGCAGCTTACCCGGGCGGGGAGATACGCAGTATTTT; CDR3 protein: CASSLPGRGDTQYF
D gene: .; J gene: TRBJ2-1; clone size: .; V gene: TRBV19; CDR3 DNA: TGTGCCAGTAGTAAGGCGGGGCCCTCCTACAATGAGCAGTTCTTC; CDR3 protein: CASSKAGPSYNEQFF
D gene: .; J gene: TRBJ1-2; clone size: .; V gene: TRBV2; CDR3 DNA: TGTGCCAGCAGTGAAGGGCAGGGGCTTAACTATGGCTACACCTTC; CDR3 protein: CASSEGQGLNYGYTF
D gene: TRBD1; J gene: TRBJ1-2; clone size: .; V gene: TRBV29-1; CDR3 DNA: TGCAGCGTCCTGGACAGGGGAAACTATGGCTACACCTTC; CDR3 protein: CSVLDRGNYGYTF
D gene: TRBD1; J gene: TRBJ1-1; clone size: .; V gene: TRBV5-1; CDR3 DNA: TGCGCCAGCAGCTTCGGACAGGGGGCGAATGAAGCTTTCTTT; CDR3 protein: CASSFGQGANEAFF
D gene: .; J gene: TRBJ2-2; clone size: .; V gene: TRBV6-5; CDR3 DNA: TGTGCCAGCAACCGCGCGCCTTACACCGGGGAGCTGTTTTTT; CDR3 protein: CASNRAPYTGELFF
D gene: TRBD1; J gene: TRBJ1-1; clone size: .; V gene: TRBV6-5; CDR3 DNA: TGTGCCAGCAGCCTGACAGGGGTTAGAACTGAAGCTTTCTTT; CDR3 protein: CASSLTGVRTEAFF
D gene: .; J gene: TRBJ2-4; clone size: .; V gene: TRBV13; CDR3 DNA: TGTGCCAGCAGCTTATCAACCTTTCGGGGAAACATTCAGTACTTC; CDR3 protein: CASSLSTFRGNIQYF
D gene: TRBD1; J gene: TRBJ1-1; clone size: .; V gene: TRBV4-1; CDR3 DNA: TGCGCCAGCAGCCAAGATGTTGACAGGGTGAACACTGAAGCTTTCTTT; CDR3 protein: CASSQDVDRVNTEAFF
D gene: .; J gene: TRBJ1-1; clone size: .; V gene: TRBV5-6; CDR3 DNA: TGTGCCAGCAGCTTGGCAGGGAACACTGAAGCTTTCTTT; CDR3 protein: CASSLAGNTEAFF
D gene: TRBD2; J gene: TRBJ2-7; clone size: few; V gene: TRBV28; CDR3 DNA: TGTGCCAGCAGTTTTACGGGACTAGCGGGGTCCGTGGACAAGTACTTC; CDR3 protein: CASSFTGLAGSVDKYF
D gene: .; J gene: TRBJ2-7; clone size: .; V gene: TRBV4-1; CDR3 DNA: TGCGCCAGCAGCCAGGTTTCCGGGAGCTACTACGAGCAGTACTTC; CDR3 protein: CASSQVSGSYYEQYF
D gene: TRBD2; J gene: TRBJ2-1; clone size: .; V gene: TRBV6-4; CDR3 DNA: TGTGCCAGCAGTGACTCGGGACTAGCTTCATATGAGCAGTTCTTC; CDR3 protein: CASSDSGLASYEQFF
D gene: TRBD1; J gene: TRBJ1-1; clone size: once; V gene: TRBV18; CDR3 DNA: TGTGCCAGCTCACCACCGAGACAGGGGTCCACTGAAGCTTTCTTT; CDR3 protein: CASSPPRQGSTEAFF
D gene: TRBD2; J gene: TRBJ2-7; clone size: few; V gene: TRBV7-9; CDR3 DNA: TGTGCCAGCAGCTTAAGTCTAGCGGGAGAAGTCGAGCAGTACTTC; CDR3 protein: CASSLSLAGEVEQYF
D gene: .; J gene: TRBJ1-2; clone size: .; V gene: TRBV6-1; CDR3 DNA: TGTGCCAGCAGTGAACAGGGGAACTATGGCTACACCTTC; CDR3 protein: CASSEQGNYGYTF
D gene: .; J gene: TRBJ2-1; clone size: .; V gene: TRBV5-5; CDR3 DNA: TGTGCCAGCAGCCCCTTCAGCGATGAGCAGTTCTTC; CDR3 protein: CASSPFSDEQFF
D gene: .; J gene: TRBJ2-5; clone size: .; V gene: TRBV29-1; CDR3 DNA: TGCAGCGTCCGGGAGGGGGCTCCGGGGACCCAGTACTTC; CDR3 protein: CSVREGAPGTQYF
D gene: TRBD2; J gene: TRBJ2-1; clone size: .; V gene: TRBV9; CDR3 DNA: TGTGCCAGCAGCGTAGCCGGTAGCGGGAGAGAGAGTGAGCAGTTCTTC; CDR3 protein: CASSVAGSGRESEQFF
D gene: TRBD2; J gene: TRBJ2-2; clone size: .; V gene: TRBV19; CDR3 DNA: TGTGCCAGTAGTCTTCGAGCGGGATCGGACACCGGGGAGCTGTTTTTT; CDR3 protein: CASSLRAGSDTGELFF
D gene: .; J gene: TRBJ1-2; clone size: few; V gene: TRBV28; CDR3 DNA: TGTGCCAGCAGTACCTCGGGGGGAGGCTACACCTTC; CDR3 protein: CASSTSGGGYTF
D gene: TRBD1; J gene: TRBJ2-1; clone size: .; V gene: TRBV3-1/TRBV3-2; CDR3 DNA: TGTGCCAGCAGCCAGGGGTCGGGACAGTTATACAATGAGCAGTTCTTC; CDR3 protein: CASSQGSGQLYNEQFF
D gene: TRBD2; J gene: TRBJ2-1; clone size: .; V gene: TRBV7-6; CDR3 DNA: TGTGCCAGCAGCTATACTAGCGGGAGCTATGAGCAGTTCTTC; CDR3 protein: CASSYTSGSYEQFF
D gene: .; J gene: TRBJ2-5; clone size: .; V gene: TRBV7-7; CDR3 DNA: TGTGCTAGCAGCTTTAGTGTACAAGAGACCCAGTACTTC; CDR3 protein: CASSFSVQETQYF
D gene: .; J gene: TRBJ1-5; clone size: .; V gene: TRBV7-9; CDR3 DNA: TGTGCCAGCAGCCTTTTAGGAGGTCAGCCCCAGCATTTT; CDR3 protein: CASSLLGGQPQHF
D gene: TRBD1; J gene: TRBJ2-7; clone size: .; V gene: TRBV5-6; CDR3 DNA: TGTGCCAGCAGCTTTGGCAGGGGGCGCGAGCAGTACTTC; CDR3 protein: CASSFGRGREQYF
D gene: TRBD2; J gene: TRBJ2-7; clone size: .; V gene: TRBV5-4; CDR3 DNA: TGTGCCAGCAGCTTCACTAGCGGATCCTACGAGCAGTACTTC; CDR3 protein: CASSFTSGSYEQYF